Listed here are 23 T cell receptor beta chains from one sample, sequenced in a study of T-cell reconstitution after alpha-beta-depleted transplantation in children. Construction of the TCRbeta library involved unique molecular identifiers. Each CDR3 protein gets one entry after TCRdb re-called the PCR reads with MiXCR. This repertoire shows hundreds of thousands of distinct CDR3 sequences, 15% to 20% found once; its top ten account for under 30%. This specimen was PBMCs, mostly from graft donor cells, taken 360 days after TCRalphabeta/CD19-depleted stem cell transplant. These receptors all come from a boy under two years old who had a stem cell transplant for Wiskott-Aldrich syndrome, so the T cells may come from the graft donor.

The J gene is TRBJ2-3, the V gene TRBV7-9; the D gene could be TRBD1 or TRBD2 (5 bases each). Germline values: CDR1 SEHNR, CDR2 FQNEAQ (reference sequence). This CDR3 has 17 amino acids. V shed 3 bases and J shed 0 bases, with 16 bases lying between them. CDR3 region: CASSLGTRTASTDTQYF. The DNA for the CDR3 is TGTGCCAGCAGCTTGGGGACGCGCACGGCTAGCACAGATACGCAGTATTTT.

The chain employs TRBV10-3 and TRBJ2-5; D is perhaps TRBD1 (5 bases). V gave up 3 bases and J gave up 3 bases, with 5 bases separating them. From germline, CDR1 is ENHRY and CDR2 SYGVKD. CDR3 size: 12 residues. The CDR3 sequence is CAISDREETQYF. In DNA, the CDR3 is TGTGCCATCAGTGACAGGGAAGAGACCCAGTACTTC.

This clonotype was detected only a few times. The chain links TRBV9 to TRBJ1-1; D is possibly TRBD1 (5 bases). Germline V gene data show CDR1 as SGDLS and CDR2 as YYNGEE. The germline V and J ends were trimmed by 2 bases and 4 bases, with 9 bases remaining between them. The CDR3 totals 13 residues. In nucleotides, the CDR3 is TGTGCCAGCAGCGTTGACACAGGCACTGAAGCTTTCTTT. Its protein product is CASSVDTGTEAFF.

This clonotype was recorded a few times. This chain links TRBV7-2 with TRBJ1-5; TRBD1 might be the D (5 bases). Looked up from germline, CDR1 is SGHTA and CDR2 is FQGNSA. The ends were cut back, 5 bases at V and 0 bases at J, with 11 bases in the middle. This CDR3 comprises 15 residues. CDR3 sequence: CASSPRTFSNQPQHF. As DNA, the CDR3 is TGTGCCAGCAGCCCCAGGACATTTAGCAATCAGCCCCAGCATTTT.

This clonotype was detected many times. This rearrangement joins TRBV12-3 or TRBV12-4 to TRBJ2-5; D is unclear. V lost 3 bases and J lost 3, with 8 bases in between. The length of the CDR3 is 13 residues. CDR3 DNA sequence: TGTGCCAGCAGTTTCCGCCGAAAAGAGACCCAGTACTTC. This codes for CASSFRRKETQYF.

The chain has TRBV6-2 or TRBV6-3 and TRBJ2-3; 13 bases agree with TRBD2. There are 16 residues in the CDR3. The V gene end was trimmed by 2 bases and the J gene end by 5 bases; junction bases not matched to a gene: 4. Germline assignment: CDR1 MNHEY and CDR2 SVGEGT. The CDR3 is CASSYGLAGDGDTQYF. CDR3 coding DNA: TGTGCCAGCAGTTACGGACTAGCGGGGGACGGAGATACGCAGTATTTT.

The chain has TRBV7-8 and TRBJ2-7, with TRBD1 matching over 10 bases. V shed 4 bases and J 8 bases; nucleotides not matched to a gene: 8. From germline, CDR1 is SGHVS and CDR2 FQNEAQ. This CDR3 spans 14 amino acids. CDR3 in DNA: TGTGCCAGCAGCTACCGGGACAGGGGTTGGAAGCAGTACTTC. Protein product: CASSYRDRGWKQYF.

This clonotype was detected many times. The CDR3 reads CASRRDRSSYNEQFF. CDR3 coding DNA: TGTGCCAGCAGACGGGACAGAAGCTCCTACAATGAGCAGTTCTTC. V gene TRBV28 combines with J gene TRBJ2-1; TRBD1 matches 7 bases. This CDR3 has 15 amino acids. The V segment lost 6 bases and the J segment 0 bases; nucleotides outside the gene matches: 5. The germline V gene has CDR1 MDHEN and CDR2 SYDVKM.

In this sample, this clonotype turned up a few times. The chain has TRBV7-2 and TRBJ2-3; 8 positions agree with TRBD1. The CDR3 loop spans 15 amino acids. CDR1 is SGHTA, CDR2 FQGNSA, per germline. With V trimmed by 0 bases and J by 4 bases, 3 bases remained unmatched. The CDR3 region has the DNA TGTGCCAGCAGCTTAGCGGACAGGGATGCAGATACGCAGTATTTT. The encoded protein is CASSLADRDADTQYF.

This clonotype came up a few times. V gene TRBV12-3 or TRBV12-4 combines with J gene TRBJ2-5; 10 positions match TRBD1. Trimming removed 6 bases from V and 5 bases from J; junction bases left unmatched: 6. The length of the CDR3 is 14 residues. Here the CDR3 reads CASRRDRGSETQYF. As DNA, the CDR3 is TGTGCCAGCAGGCGGGACAGGGGATCGGAGACCCAGTACTTC.

The J gene is TRBJ2-7, the V gene TRBV28, with D perhaps matching TRBD2 (5 bases). V was shortened by 5 bases and J by 8 bases, with 16 bases between the two germline ends. CDR1 and CDR2 (germline): MDHEN, SYDVKM. This CDR3 spans 13 amino acids. CDR3 in DNA: TGTGCCAGCAGTCTAGCACCCCAGGCGAAGCAGTACTTC. It translates to CASSLAPQAKQYF.

The V and J genes are TRBV30 and TRBJ2-1; D uncertain. V shed 0 bases and J shed 4 bases, with 7 bases lying between them. Germline V gene sequence: CDR1 GTSNPN, CDR2 SVGIG (reference sequence). The CDR3 is 13 amino acids. CDR3 region: CAWSVGIYNEQFF. Here the CDR3 DNA reads TGTGCCTGGAGTGTGGGGATTTACAATGAGCAGTTCTTC.

This chain joins TRBV6-5 and TRBJ2-5; TRBD2 matches 8 bases. V lost 7 bases and J lost 1; bases outside the gene matches: 5. The CDR3 runs to 14 residues. CDR1 and CDR2 (germline): MNHEY, SVGAGI. CDR3 in DNA: TGTGCCAGCAAGTTGGGACTAGGCCAAGAGACCCAGTACTTC. This translates into CASKLGLGQETQYF.

J is TRBJ2-7 and V is TRBV7-9, with TRBD1 matching 8 bases. V shed 4 bases, J shed 0 bases, and the junction held 2 bases outside the gene matches. The CDR3 contains 14 residues. Germline-derived CDR1 and CDR2 are SEHNR and FQNEAQ (reference sequence). The CDR3 reads CASSWTGYSYEQYF. The CDR3 nucleotides are TGTGCCAGCAGCTGGACAGGGTACTCCTACGAGCAGTACTTC.

This clonotype appeared a few times. V usage is TRBV18 and J usage is TRBJ2-1; TRBD2 matches at 7 bases. V dropped 2 bases and J dropped 4; count of bases not matched to a gene: 5. From germline, CDR1 is KGHSH and CDR2 LQKENI. The CDR3 totals 15 residues. CDR3 sequence: CASSPRLALYNEQFF. Here the CDR3 DNA reads TGTGCCAGCTCACCAAGACTAGCCCTGTACAATGAGCAGTTCTTC.

The genes are TRBV6-1 and TRBJ1-6; D not certain. The V gene's germline CDR1 is MNHNS and CDR2 SASEGT. V lost 9 bases to trimming and J lost 6 bases, with 15 bases between them. The CDR3 totals 14 residues. In DNA, the CDR3 is TGTGCCAGTCACCGGGGTGGAGCTAATTCACCCCTCCACTTT. Translation: CASHRGGANSPLHF.

This clonotype occurred a few times. V usage is TRBV18 and J usage is TRBJ2-5; no firm D call. CDR1 is KGHSH, CDR2 LQKENI, per germline. The CDR3 runs 14 residues. Between the trimmed V and J ends, which lost 0 bases and 7 bases, there was a span of 12 bases. The DNA of the CDR3 is TGTGCCAGCTCACCACCTGTATCGGAAGGGACCCAGTACTTC. Its translation: CASSPPVSEGTQYF.

Only a few counts were recorded for this clonotype. The CDR3 region is CASSFNGWETQYF. The CDR3 bases are TGCGCCAGCAGCTTTAACGGCTGGGAGACCCAGTACTTC. The rearrangement uses TRBV5-1 and TRBJ2-5; D call uncertain. V shed 2 bases and J shed 5 bases, with 10 bases lying between them. The CDR3 loop spans 13 amino acids. The germline V gene has CDR1 SGHRS and CDR2 YFSETQ.

This chain connects TRBV20-1 to TRBJ2-7; 11 bases fit TRBD1. J was trimmed by 4 bases and V by 0 bases; bases with no gene match: 14. There are 18 residues in the CDR3. Germline loops: CDR1 DFQATT, CDR2 SNEGSKA (reference sequence). CDR3: CSARDQASPDRGPYEQYF. The CDR3 nucleotides are TGCAGTGCTAGAGATCAGGCAAGCCCGGACAGGGGGCCTTACGAGCAGTACTTC.

This clonotype was detected only a few times. CDR3 protein: CASSQLAVGELFF. The CDR3 DNA sequence: TGCGCCAGCAGCCAATTAGCAGTAGGGGAGCTGTTTTTT. The chain is built from TRBV4-3 and TRBJ2-2, with D unclear. CDR1 LGHNA and CDR2 YSLEER come from the germline V gene. With 2 bases removed from V and 8 bases from J, the gap between germline ends came to 9 bases. The CDR3 loop spans 13 amino acids.

This clonotype was recorded at least ten times. This sequence joins TRBV12-3 or TRBV12-4 and TRBJ2-2; a possible D gene is TRBD1 (5 bases). The length of the CDR3 is 14 residues. V lost 3 bases, J lost 6 bases, and 11 bases lay in between. CDR3 DNA: TGTGCCAGCAGTTTTAGGGGAATCGCCGGGGAGCTGTTTTTT. Translation: CASSFRGIAGELFF.

In this sample, this clonotype turned up a few times. V gene TRBV28 combines with J gene TRBJ2-7; 8 nucleotides align to TRBD1. CDR3 length: 13 residues. Germline trimming cut 2 bases from V and 9 bases from J; bases unmatched to any gene: 6. Germline V gives CDR1 MDHEN, CDR2 SYDVKM. The CDR3 DNA reads as TGTGCCAGCAGTTTAACCGGACAGGGTACGCAGTACTTC. This encodes CASSLTGQGTQYF. Full variable domain (rest looked up from reference TRBV28 and TRBJ2-7): DVKVTQSSRYLVKRTGEKVFLECVQDMDHENMFWYRQDPGLGLRLIYFSYDVKMKEKGDIPEGYSVSREKKERFSLILESASTNQTSMYLCASSLTGQGTQYFGPGTRLTVT.

The V gene is TRBV29-1, the J gene TRBJ2-5, with TRBD1 as a possible D gene (5 bases). The CDR3 contains 13 residues. Trimming took off 2 bases at V and 4 bases at J, with 11 bases between the two ends. From germline, CDR1 is SQVTM and CDR2 ANQGSEA. The CDR3 is CSVEIDSLETQYF. The CDR3 coding sequence is TGCAGCGTTGAAATCGACAGCCTAGAGACCCAGTACTTC. The complete variable domain, with remaining parts taken from reference TRBV29-1 and TRBJ2-5, reads SAVISQKPSRDICQRGTSLTIQCQVDSQVTMMFWYRQQPGQSLTLIATANQGSEATYESGFVIDKFPISRPNLTFSTLTVSNMSPEDSSIYLCSVEIDSLETQYFGPGTRLLVL.